Sequencing of this TCR beta chain was carried out in a study of beta chain features in type 1 diabetes. What was sequenced were expressed TCRB transcripts, since all of the isolated RNA had been reverse transcribed. Only in-frame clones appear in the TCRdb table, and some are missing; sequencing was by immunoSEQ multiplex PCR. The profile shows 620,000 or so clones, around 16% of them singletons. Per the germline V gene, CDR1 is SGHKS and CDR2 is YYEKEE (reference sequence). The CDR3 totals 14 residues. V was trimmed by 0 bases and J by 0 bases, leaving 6 bases between them. The chain couples TRBV5-5 to TRBJ2-5; unclear D gene. The origin of this receptor is a man younger than 35 in good health. Specimen: naive CD4+ T cells from blood. The CDR3 nucleotides are TGTGCCAGCAGCTTGGCGGATCACCAAGAGACCCAGTACTTC. Translated: CASSLADHQETQYF.